This entry describes one TCR beta chain. Its antigen is not identified. Sample-barcoded 5' priming and a J-beta primer mix drove a second PCR of roughly 6 to 12 cycles. TCRdb itself ran the 5' RACE reads through MiXCR, one entry per CDR3 protein. The sample yields hundreds of thousands of distinct CDR3 sequences, roughly 50% seen once. The sample comes from a study of blood T cells in healthy people across ages. Overall study context: Template switching retrieved approximately one barcoded beta molecule for each two T cells.

The CDR3 length is 11 residues. Germline loops: CDR1 SGHTA, CDR2 FQGNSA. Trimming left V 5 bases short and J 7 bases short, with 8 bases between. Peripheral blood from each donor was collected in a volume of approximately 10 milliliters. Study results and caveats: The fall in TCR beta diversity per million T cells was roughly linear with age.

This chain links TRBV7-2 with TRBJ1-2, with D unresolved. This receptor was obtained from a man aged 40-49 years in good health. Specimen: blood. The CDR3 spells CASSRPTGYTF. In nucleotides, the CDR3 is TGTGCCAGCAGCCGCCCTACTGGCTACACCTTC.